Reported below is one T cell receptor (beta chain). Its antigen is not known. The data are from a study of cytomegalovirus exposure and HLA in healthy donors. Study-level results: Researchers reportedly found TCR beta sequences accurately predicted most subjects' HLA-A and HLA-B alleles.

Germline loops: CDR1 SGDLS, CDR2 YYNGEE. This CDR3 comprises 15 residues. V shed 1 base and J 3 bases; nucleotides not matched to a gene: 4. PCR was performed using 60 Vbeta and 13 Jbeta primers. Produced via immunoSEQ multiplex PCR; TCRdb's table is partial and in-frame only. Found here are about 88,000 clones, 60% to 85% of them singletons; the top ten hold approximately 4.4%. Material for sequencing was PBMCs. The J gene is TRBJ2-1, the V gene TRBV9; 7 bases align to TRBD1. This TCR was sampled from a woman in her thirties or forties in good health and CMV-seronegative. The CDR3 bases are TGTGCCAGCAGCGTATCCGACAGGGACTACAATGAGCAGTTCTTC. Translation gives CASSVSDRDYNEQFF.